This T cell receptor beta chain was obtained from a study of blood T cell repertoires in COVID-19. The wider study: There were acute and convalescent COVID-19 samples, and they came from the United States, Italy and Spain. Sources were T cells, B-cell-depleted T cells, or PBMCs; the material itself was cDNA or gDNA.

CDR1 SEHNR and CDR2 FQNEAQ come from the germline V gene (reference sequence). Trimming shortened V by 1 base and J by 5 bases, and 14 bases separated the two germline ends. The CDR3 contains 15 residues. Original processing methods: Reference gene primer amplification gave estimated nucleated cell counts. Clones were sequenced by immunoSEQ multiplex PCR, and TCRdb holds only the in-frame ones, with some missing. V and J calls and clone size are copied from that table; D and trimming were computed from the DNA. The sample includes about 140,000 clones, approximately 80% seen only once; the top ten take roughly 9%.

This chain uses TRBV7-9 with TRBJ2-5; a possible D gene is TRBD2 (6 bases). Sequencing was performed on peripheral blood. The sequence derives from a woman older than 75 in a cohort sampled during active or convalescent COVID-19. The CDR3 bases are TGTGCCAGCAGCTTAGGGTCGGGGGATGGTGAGACCCAGTACTTC. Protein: CASSLGSGDGETQYF.